This is a list of T cell receptor beta chains from one sample in a study of shared clonotypes between healthy human individuals. Measured with immunoSEQ multiplex PCR; TCRdb has only the in-frame clones, and not every one. The sample records about 690,000 clones, about nine tenths being singletons. Source material: memory CD8+ T cells from PBMCs. These TCRs come from a man aged 18-30 years in good health. Some clones in this sample may be carry-over from other donors' samples. CDR3s leave out the opening cysteine and the closing phenylalanine or tryptophan.

J: TRBJ2-2; V: TRBV18; CDR3: ASSQEDSQNTGELF
J: TRBJ1-2; V: TRBV2; CDR3: ASDAPAPLFNYGYT
J: TRBJ2-5; V: TRBV5-1; CDR3: ASSLGTAKETQY
J: TRBJ1-1; V: TRBV6-5; CDR3: ASTQGAGTEAF
J: TRBJ2-1; V: TRBV29-1; CDR3: SVVSPLSSYNEQF
J: TRBJ2-7; V: TRBV6-6; CDR3: ASSEGDYEQY
J: TRBJ2-7; V: TRBV6-1; CDR3: ASSEGYGYEQY
J: TRBJ2-3; V: TRBV5-1; CDR3: ASSLAVSGSLADTQY
J: TRBJ2-1; V: TRBV5-1; CDR3: ASSSILTGGPYNEQF
J: TRBJ2-3; V: TRBV6-4; CDR3: ASSGGLWADTQY
J: TRBJ2-1; V: TRBV9; CDR3: ASSVGGGTLNEQF
J: TRBJ2-7; V: TRBV9; CDR3: ASSATVQREQY
J: TRBJ1-5; V: TRBV11-3; CDR3: ASSPHPGRWHQPQH
J: TRBJ1-1; V: TRBV19; CDR3: ASSRGGLAEAF
J: TRBJ2-7; V: TRBV19; CDR3: ASSIDRSDAYEQY
J: TRBJ2-1; V: TRBV6-5; CDR3: ASSYTENNEQF
J: TRBJ1-2; V: TRBV7-6; CDR3: ASSSLMDRGGGYT
J: TRBJ2-2; V: TRBV29-1; CDR3: SVELPLSGELF
J: TRBJ2-3; V: TRBV4-3; CDR3: ASSQDRLAGATDTQY
J: TRBJ2-2; V: TRBV27; CDR3: ASSSYDRAKVGELF
J: TRBJ2-7; V: TRBV4-2; CDR3: ASSQGLSYEQY
J: TRBJ1-1; V: TRBV27; CDR3: ASSWLPMNTEAF
J: TRBJ2-7; V: TRBV23-1; CDR3: ASSQSKNDRGGQY
J: TRBJ2-7; V: TRBV10-2; CDR3: ASSESTGYEQY
J: TRBJ2-2; V: TRBV5-1; CDR3: ASSFVAANTGELF
J: TRBJ2-7; V: TRBV30; CDR3: AWEGTADPYEQY
J: TRBJ2-2; V: TRBV7-9; CDR3: ASSWPGDTGELF
J: TRBJ1-1; V: TRBV9; CDR3: ASSLRDTEAF
J: TRBJ2-3; V: TRBV9; CDR3: ASRPSAGGPGDTQY
J: TRBJ1-5; V: TRBV6-5; CDR3: ASSYRSGNQPQH
J: TRBJ2-5; V: TRBV6-5; CDR3: ASRTGTTHGTQY
J: TRBJ1-1; V: TRBV7-9; CDR3: ASSLSQAGAF
J: TRBJ1-4; V: TRBV13; CDR3: ASSLGGTKGEKLF
J: TRBJ1-5; V: TRBV4-3; CDR3: ASSRITGGNQPQH
J: TRBJ2-7; V: TRBV14; CDR3: ASSSRDWGYEQY
J: TRBJ2-1; V: TRBV11-2; CDR3: ASSLAGGYNEQF
J: TRBJ1-1; V: TRBV28; CDR3: ASSFSGNTEAF
J: TRBJ1-2; V: TRBV19; CDR3: ASSMVAGINGYT
J: TRBJ1-1; V: TRBV6-5; CDR3: ASSDWTANTEAF
J: TRBJ1-2; V: TRBV5-1; CDR3: ASRSSTGYGYT
J: TRBJ1-2; V: TRBV27; CDR3: ASSLSPRAHGYT
J: TRBJ1-4; V: TRBV5-6; CDR3: ASSLIGEINEKLF
J: TRBJ1-6; V: TRBV13; CDR3: ASSSRGRSYNSPLH
J: TRBJ1-1; V: TRBV23-1; CDR3: ASSQPNRGPRNTEAF
J: TRBJ2-6; V: TRBV27; CDR3: ASSPTGANVLT
J: TRBJ2-1; V: TRBV6-5; CDR3: ASNGWNEQF
J: TRBJ2-7; V: TRBV11-2; CDR3: ASSFQAVPSYEQY
J: TRBJ1-2; V: TRBV6-1; CDR3: ASSRGDRAGYT
J: TRBJ2-3; V: TRBV15; CDR3: ATSSFPGRTDTQY
J: TRBJ1-5; V: TRBV27; CDR3: ASSPRTSSNQPQH
J: TRBJ2-1; V: TRBV5-1; CDR3: ASSYSTGVYNEQF
J: TRBJ1-3; V: TRBV6-6; CDR3: ASSFPDGFSGNTIY
J: TRBJ1-1; V: TRBV27; CDR3: ASQGAWTEAF
J: TRBJ1-2; V: TRBV11-3; CDR3: ASSHPIGQPGYT